A selection of T cell receptor beta chains follows, all from one sample in a study of T cell responses to AZD1222 COVID-19 vaccine. Using immunoSEQ multiplex PCR, the repertoire was profiled, and TCRdb retains in-frame clones only, with some absent. This sample has about 140,000 clones; roughly 89% occur once, and the top ten carry roughly 1.5%. This specimen was peripheral blood, taken 28 days after the second AZD1222 dose. Every receptor here comes from an adult who received the AZD1222 COVID-19 vaccine. Both conserved end residues are part of each CDR3. A D gene is named only where the DNA matches it firmly. Expanded clones get a size class; other rows say once, few or many, or leave the size out.

clone size,J gene,D gene,V gene,CDR3 DNA,CDR3 protein
NA,TRBJ1-1,TRBD1,TRBV20-1,TGCAGTGCTAGTTGGGGATTCCAGTGGGGACAGTTT,CSASWGFQWGQF
NA,TRBJ2-5,TRBD2,TRBV11-1,TGTGCCAGCAGCTCCGGGGGGAGGGAGACCCAGTACTTC,CASSSGGRETQYF
few,TRBJ1-1,NA,TRBV6-5,TGTGCCAGCAGTTACTACCCACGGGACCGCCGAGGTGAAGCTTTCTTT,CASSYYPRDRRGEAFF
NA,TRBJ2-1,NA,TRBV7-2,TGTGCCAGCAGCCCCAGGGACTCCGGATGGTACAATGAGCAGTTCTTC,CASSPRDSGWYNEQFF
NA,TRBJ2-7,NA,TRBV11-3,TGTGCCAGCAGCACCCGAGACTGGGCTGCCGAGCAGTACTTC,CASSTRDWAAEQYF
NA,TRBJ1-5,NA,TRBV6-5,TGTGCCAGCAGCTCGGATCCATGGCAGGCGCATTTT,CASSSDPWQAHF
NA,TRBJ2-3,TRBD1,TRBV18,TGTGCCAGCTCACCTCCAGGGGGTTCAGGCACAGATACGCAGTATTTT,CASSPPGGSGTDTQYF
NA,TRBJ2-1,TRBD1,TRBV18,TGTGCCAGCTCACCACCCCAGGGGGCAAATTACAATGAGCAGTTCTTC,CASSPPQGANYNEQFF
NA,TRBJ1-1,NA,TRBV6-5,TGTGCCAGCACAGGGAACACTGAAGCTTTCTTT,CASTGNTEAFF
NA,TRBJ1-2,TRBD1,TRBV4-2,TGTGCCAGCAGCCAAGATATCGGACAGGGCTTCCATGGCTACACCTTC,CASSQDIGQGFHGYTF
NA,TRBJ1-2,TRBD1,TRBV7-9,TGTGCCAGCAGCTTACCGTGGCCGGGACAGGGGAGATCTGGCGGTGGCTACACCTTC,CASSLPWPGQGRSGGGYTF
NA,TRBJ1-6,TRBD1,TRBV6-5,TGTGCCAGCAAGCAGGGGGGCGTCTATAATTCACCCCTCCACTTT,CASKQGGVYNSPLHF
NA,TRBJ2-7,NA,TRBV28,TGTGCCAGCAGTTCTCGGCAGGCGAGGCACTACGAGCAGTACTTC,CASSSRQARHYEQYF
NA,TRBJ2-7,TRBD2,TRBV6-2/TRBV6-3,TGTGCCAGCAGTACCTTTACTAGCGGGAGCACCTACGAGCAGTACTTC,CASSTFTSGSTYEQYF
NA,TRBJ1-1,NA,TRBV5-1,TGCGCCAGCAGCTTAAGGACAGAGGCGTACACTGAAGCTTTCTTT,CASSLRTEAYTEAFF
NA,TRBJ2-7,TRBD2,TRBV7-2,TGTGCCAGCAGCTTAGAGATACTGGGTAGCGGGGGCTACGAGCAGTACTTC,CASSLEILGSGGYEQYF
NA,TRBJ1-2,TRBD1,TRBV28,TGTGCCAGCAGTTTCGTAGGGGGCGGTAACTATGGCTACACCTTC,CASSFVGGGNYGYTF
few,TRBJ2-7,TRBD1,TRBV24-1,TGTGCCACCAGTGACCGGGACAGGGAAGCCTACGAGCAGTACTTC,CATSDRDREAYEQYF
NA,TRBJ2-1,NA,TRBV7-9,TGTGCCGTCGAGGATCTGAATGAGCAGTTCTTC,CAVEDLNEQFF
NA,TRBJ1-2,NA,TRBV6-2/TRBV6-3,TGTGCCAGCAGTTCGTTGACGCTCGTCTACACCTTC,CASSSLTLVYTF